These 8 T cell receptor beta chains came from one sample sequenced in a study of T-cell memory formation after mild COVID-19. MiXCR, run by TCRdb on the 5' RACE reads, gives a single entry per CDR3 protein. The sample consists of under 400,000 distinct CDR3 sequences, 25% to 30% of them appearing once. The sequencing input was PBMCs or a T cell subset sorted from them (not recorded which). These receptors originate from an adult woman who had mild COVID-19 (a few samples of this study predate the infection). Cell type and time point are not known.

The chain recombines TRBV2 with TRBJ2-1; TRBD2 matches at 15 bases. The CDR3 consists of 16 residues. Per germline, CDR1 SNHLY and CDR2 FYNNEI. Unmatched junction bases numbered 8, after V lost 7 bases and J lost 7 bases. As DNA, the CDR3 is TGTGCCAGCATCATGGGGGGACTAGCGGGAGGTAATGAGCAGTTCTTC. Translating it yields CASIMGGLAGGNEQFF.

The chain links TRBV2 to TRBJ1-4; D unresolved. This CDR3 has 14 amino acids. Germline V CDR1 and CDR2: SNHLY, FYNNEI. V was clipped by 5 bases and J by 4 bases, with 11 bases between them. CDR3 protein: CASSKVSINEKLFF. CDR3 DNA: TGTGCCAGCAGTAAAGTCTCAATTAATGAAAAACTGTTTTTT.

This clonotype was counted many times. The chain employs TRBV20-1 and TRBJ2-5; D may be TRBD1 (5 bases). V lost 2 bases, J lost 4 bases, and 11 bases lay in between. The CDR3 runs 13 residues. Germline CDR1 is DFQATT and CDR2 is SNEGSKA (reference sequence). The CDR3 DNA reads TGCAGTGCTAGATCGAGGCAGGGAGAGACCCAGTACTTC. As protein: CSARSRQGETQYF.

The chain is built from TRBV5-1 and TRBJ2-7; tentatively, D is TRBD1 (6 bases). V lost 5 bases and J lost 0, with 12 bases in between. CDR1 and CDR2 (germline): SGHRS, YFSETQ. This CDR3 region has 14 residues. CDR3 sequence reads: CASRFRDNSYEQYF. Here the CDR3 DNA reads TGCGCCAGCAGATTCAGGGACAACTCCTACGAGCAGTACTTC.

The chain has TRBV24-1 and TRBJ2-5; 7 nucleotides match TRBD2. The germline gives CDR1 KGHDR, CDR2 SFDVKD. With V trimmed by 4 bases and J by 5 bases, 6 bases remained unmatched. This CDR3 region has 14 residues. Written as DNA, the CDR3 is TGTGCCACCAGTGACGGGGGAGGGCTTGAGACCCAGTACTTC. This codes for CATSDGGGLETQYF.

This clonotype was picked up a small number of times. V gene TRBV3-1 combines with J gene TRBJ2-1; weak D call: TRBD1 (6 bases). The CDR3 is 15 amino acids. Trimming cost V 4 bases and J 5 bases, with 15 bases left between them. Germline V CDR1 and CDR2: LGHDT, YNNKEL (reference sequence). CDR3 sequence: CASSPTRGTNNEQFF. In nucleotides, the CDR3 is TGTGCCAGCAGCCCAACAAGGGGGACGAACAATGAGCAGTTCTTC.

V and J are TRBV24-1 and TRBJ2-1, with D unclear. The CDR3 totals 13 residues. Trimming left V 4 bases short and J 9 bases short, with 12 bases between. CDR1 is KGHDR, CDR2 SFDVKD, per germline. In DNA form, the CDR3 reads TGTGCCACCAGTGACATCAGAGATGGTGAGCAGTTCTTC. This translates into CATSDIRDGEQFF.

The chain carries TRBV6-5 and TRBJ2-7, with D perhaps matching TRBD1 (6 bases). V lost 7 bases and J lost 5, with 15 bases in between. Germline V gene sequence: CDR1 MNHEY, CDR2 SVGAGI. The CDR3 has 13 amino acids. The CDR3 DNA reads TGTGCCAGCACCAGCACAGGGTTTGACGAGCAGTACTTC. Translation gives CASTSTGFDEQYF.